Below are 11 T cell receptor beta chains sequenced from a single sample in a study of CD8 T cells in Susac syndrome. An input of about 0.45 to 1 ug of RNA was subjected to reverse transcription using random hexamers. Using its own MiXCR run on the immunoSEQ multiplex PCR reads, TCRdb lists one record per CDR3 protein. This sample has about 120,000 distinct CDR3 sequences, with about 92% found just once. Specimen: CD4+ T cells from PBMCs. All receptors derive from a human donor with multiple sclerosis.

The V call is TRBV11-1, the J call TRBJ1-2; TRBD1 agrees at 8 bases. The CDR3 is made up of 20 amino acids. Per germline, CDR1 SGHAT and CDR2 FQDESV (reference sequence). J was trimmed by 0 bases and V by 5 bases; bases with no gene match: 20. CDR3 in amino acids: CASSPAPGQVTSSPNYGYTF. CDR3 DNA: TGTGCCAGCAGCCCCGCACCGGGACAGGTTACCTCTTCCCCTAACTATGGCTACACCTTC.

V and J are TRBV5-1 and TRBJ1-4; D remains ambiguous. Germline V lookup: CDR1 SGHRS, CDR2 YFSETQ. The CDR3 is made up of 14 amino acids. With 1 base removed from V and 4 bases from J, the gap between germline ends came to 8 bases. The CDR3: CASSLFNSNEKLFF. CDR3 nucleotides: TGCGCCAGCAGCTTGTTCAACAGTAATGAAAAACTGTTTTTT.

The chain links TRBV14 to TRBJ2-5; a weak D match, TRBD2 (6 bases). The CDR3 contains 16 residues. Between the trimmed V and J ends, which lost 1 base and 5 bases, there was a span of 17 bases. Germline V gene sequence: CDR1 SGHDN, CDR2 FVKESK. The CDR3 here is CASSQGFKSGGETQYF. Here the CDR3 DNA reads TGTGCCAGCAGCCAAGGATTCAAATCAGGAGGGGAGACCCAGTACTTC. The full variable domain, rest sourced from reference TRBV14 and TRBJ2-5, is EAGVTQFPSHSVIEKGQTVTLRCDPISGHDNLYWYRRVMGKEIKFLLHFVKESKQDESGMPNNRFLAERTGGTYSTLKVQPAELEDSGVYFCASSQGFKSGGETQYFGPGTRLLVL.

V gene TRBV7-2 combines with J gene TRBJ2-2, with D tentatively TRBD1 (5 bases). The germline V gene has CDR1 SGHTA and CDR2 FQGNSA. Trimming left V 6 bases short and J 1 base short, with 12 bases between. There are 15 residues in the CDR3. The CDR3, as DNA: TGTGCCAGCAGTCGCCGCAGGGAGAACACCGGGGAGCTGTTTTTT. Protein: CASSRRRENTGELFF.

The rearrangement links TRBV20-1 to TRBJ1-2, with 9 bases identical to TRBD1. This CDR3 is built from 14 residues. Germline CDR1 DFQATT, CDR2 SNEGSKA (reference sequence). The V segment lost 2 bases and the J segment 2 bases; nucleotides outside the gene matches: 3. CDR3: CSARLGTGNYGYTF. The CDR3 nucleotides read TGCAGTGCTAGATTAGGGACAGGGAACTATGGCTACACCTTC.

This clonotype was detected once. The chain joins TRBV9 to TRBJ2-7; 9 nucleotides match TRBD2. V trimming: 3 bases; J trimming: 0 bases; junction bases outside the gene matches: 4. CDR1 and CDR2 from the germline V gene are SGDLS and YYNGEE. The CDR3 length is 15 residues. CDR3 sequence reads: CASSASGKSSYEQYF. CDR3 sequence (DNA): TGTGCCAGCAGCGCTAGCGGGAAGAGCTCCTACGAGCAGTACTTC.

The V gene is TRBV7-9, the J gene TRBJ1-4; D remains unclear. V lost 1 base, J lost 8 bases, and 11 bases lay in between. The CDR3 covers 14 residues. In germline, CDR1 is SEHNR, CDR2 FQNEAQ (reference sequence). CDR3 coding DNA: TGTGCCAGCAGCTTAGGGGGTGTCGGCGAAAAACTGTTTTTT. The encoded protein is CASSLGGVGEKLFF.

CDR3 sequence reads: CASSASRTGRQRNTEAFF. As DNA, the CDR3 is TGTGCCAGCAGCGCATCCCGTACGGGTCGACAGCGGAACACTGAAGCTTTCTTT. The rearrangement joins TRBV7-9 to TRBJ1-1; TRBD1 might be the D (5 bases). Trimming removed 5 bases from V and 1 base from J, with 23 bases in between. The germline V gene has CDR1 SEHNR and CDR2 FQNEAQ (reference sequence). The CDR3 is 18 residues long. Complete variable domain (other parts from reference TRBV7-9 and TRBJ1-1): DTGVSQNPRHKITKRGQNVTFRCDPISEHNRLYWYRQTLGQGPEFLTYFQNEAQLEKSRLLSDRFSAERPKGSFSTLEIQRTEQGDSAMYLCASSASRTGRQRNTEAFFGQGTRLTVV.

J is TRBJ2-5 and V is TRBV30; D may correspond to TRBD1 or TRBD2 (5 bases each). The germline V gene encodes CDR1 GTSNPN and CDR2 SVGIG (reference sequence). The CDR3 is 14 amino acids. The V and J ends lost 0 bases and 4 bases respectively, with 12 bases between them. CDR3 DNA: TGTGCCTGGAGTGTACGAGGGGTGGTAGAGACCCAGTACTTC. This sequence encodes CAWSVRGVVETQYF.

V usage is TRBV7-9 and J usage is TRBJ1-1; the D gene is possibly TRBD1 (5 bases). The CDR3 extends over 13 amino acids. Trimming took 3 bases from V and 3 from J, leaving 8 bases between them. CDR1 SEHNR and CDR2 FQNEAQ come from the germline V gene (reference sequence). DNA for the CDR3: TGTGCCAGCAGCTTCGGGGGAGACACTGAAGCTTTCTTT. Protein product: CASSFGGDTEAFF.

This rearrangement joins TRBV6-4 to TRBJ2-3; 9 nucleotides agree with TRBD2. The ends lost 3 bases at V and 1 base at J; junction bases unmatched: 2. The germline gives CDR1 MRHNA, CDR2 SNTAGT. The CDR3 contains 15 residues. CDR3 sequence (DNA): TGTGCCAGCAGTGAAGGCGGGGGGGGCACAGATACGCAGTATTTT. Translated: CASSEGGGGTDTQYF.